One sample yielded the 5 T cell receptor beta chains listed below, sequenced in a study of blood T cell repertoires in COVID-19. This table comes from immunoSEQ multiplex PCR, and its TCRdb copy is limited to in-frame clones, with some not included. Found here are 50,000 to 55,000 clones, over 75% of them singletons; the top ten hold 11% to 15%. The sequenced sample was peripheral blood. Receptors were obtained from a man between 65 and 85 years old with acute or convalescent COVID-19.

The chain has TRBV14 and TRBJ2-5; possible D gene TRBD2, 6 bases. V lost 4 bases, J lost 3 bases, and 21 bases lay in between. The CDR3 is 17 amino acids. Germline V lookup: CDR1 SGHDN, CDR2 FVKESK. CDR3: CASSLPWGEEGEETQYF. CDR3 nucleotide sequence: TGTGCCAGCAGCCTCCCCTGGGGTGAGGAGGGAGAAGAGACCCAGTACTTC.

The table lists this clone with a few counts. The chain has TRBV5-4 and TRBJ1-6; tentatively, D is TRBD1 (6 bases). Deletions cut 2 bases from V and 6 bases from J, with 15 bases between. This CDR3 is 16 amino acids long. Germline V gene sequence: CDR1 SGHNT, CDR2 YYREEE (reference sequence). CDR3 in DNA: TGTGCCAGCAGCTTAGGAGGGGAGGGGGGTAATTCACCCCTCCACTTT. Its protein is CASSLGGEGGNSPLHF.

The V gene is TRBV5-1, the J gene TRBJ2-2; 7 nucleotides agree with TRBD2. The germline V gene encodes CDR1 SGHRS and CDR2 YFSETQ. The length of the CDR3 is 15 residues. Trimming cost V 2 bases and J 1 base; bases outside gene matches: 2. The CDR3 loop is CASSFIAGNTGELFF. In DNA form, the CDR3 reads TGCGCCAGCAGCTTTATAGCGGGGAACACCGGGGAGCTGTTTTTT. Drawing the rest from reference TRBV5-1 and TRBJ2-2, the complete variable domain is KAGVTQTPRYLIKTRGQQVTLSCSPISGHRSVSWYQQTPGQGLQFLFEYFSETQRNKGNFPGRFSGRQFSNSRSEMNVSTLELGDSALYLCASSFIAGNTGELFFGEGSRLTVL.

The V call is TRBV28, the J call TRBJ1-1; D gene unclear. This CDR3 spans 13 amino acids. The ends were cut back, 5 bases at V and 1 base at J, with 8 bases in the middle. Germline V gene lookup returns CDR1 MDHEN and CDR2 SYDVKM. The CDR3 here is CASSTTTNTEAFF. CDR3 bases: TGTGCCAGCAGTACCACAACGAACACTGAAGCTTTCTTT.

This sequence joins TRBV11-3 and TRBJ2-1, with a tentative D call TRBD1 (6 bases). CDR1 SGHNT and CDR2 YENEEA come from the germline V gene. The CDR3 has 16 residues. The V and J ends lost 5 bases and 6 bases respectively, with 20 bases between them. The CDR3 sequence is CASSHTGTTQINEQFF. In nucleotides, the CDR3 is TGTGCCAGCAGCCACACCGGGACAACACAGATCAATGAGCAGTTCTTC.